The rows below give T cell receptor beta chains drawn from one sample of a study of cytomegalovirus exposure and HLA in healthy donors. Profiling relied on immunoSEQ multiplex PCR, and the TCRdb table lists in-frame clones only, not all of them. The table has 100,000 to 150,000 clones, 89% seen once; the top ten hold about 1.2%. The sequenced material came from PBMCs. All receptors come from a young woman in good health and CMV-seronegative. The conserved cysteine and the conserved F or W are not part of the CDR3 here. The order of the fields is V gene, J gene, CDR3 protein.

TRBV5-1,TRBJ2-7,ASSFGGAAAEVDEQY
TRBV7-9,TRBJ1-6,AGRQGSSYNSPLH
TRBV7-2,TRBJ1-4,ASSLGPGWANEKLF
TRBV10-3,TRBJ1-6,AVQGSHNSPLH
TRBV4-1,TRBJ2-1,ASSLMGLAGDAQF
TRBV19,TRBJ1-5,ASSLRTGSDQPQH
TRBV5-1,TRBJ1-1,ASSFYRGPQDTEAF
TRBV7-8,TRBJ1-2,ASSSRDSPKPMART
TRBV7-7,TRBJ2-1,ASSPLQGNNEQF
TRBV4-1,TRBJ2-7,ASSQTKQGAHEQY
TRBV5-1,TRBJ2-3,ASSLRTNRGDTQY
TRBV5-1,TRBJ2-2,ASSRRGENTGELF
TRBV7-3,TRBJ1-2,ASSLDRSGGVGGYT
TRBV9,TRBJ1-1,ASSVGQANTEAF
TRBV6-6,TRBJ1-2,ASNHPRGLGGYT
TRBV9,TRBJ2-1,ASSVGTSGGNLNEQF
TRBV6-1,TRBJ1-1,ASRTGMSTEAF
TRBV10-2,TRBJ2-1,ASSLLGQGRDEQF
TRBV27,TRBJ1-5,ASGFRGNQPQH
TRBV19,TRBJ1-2,ASRRGLGYGYT
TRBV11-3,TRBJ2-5,ASSPGQVQETQY
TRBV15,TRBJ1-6,ATSERDGSGSPLH
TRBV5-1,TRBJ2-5,ASSGGTVEETQY
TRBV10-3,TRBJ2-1,ATRPQGSYNEQF
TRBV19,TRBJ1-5,ASSAQGQPQH
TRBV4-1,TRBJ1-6,ASSQGAVTISPLH
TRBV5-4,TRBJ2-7,ASSRDRGFYEQY
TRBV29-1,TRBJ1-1,SVGTSGGSNTEAF